The T cell receptor beta chain under discussion was sequenced for a study of beta chain features in type 1 diabetes. General study points: It was among patients, rather than healthy donors, that naive, central memory and Treg TCRB repertoires appeared more similar.

The junction had 7 bases not matched to a gene; V was cut back by 0 bases and J by 9 bases. Germline lookup yields CDR1 SGHRS and CDR2 YFSETQ. This CDR3 has 14 residues. Via the markers CD45RO/CCR7/CD25/CD127/CD95/CD27, stem cell-like memory, regulatory, central memory and naive CD4+ cells were sorted. Reverse transcribing all isolated RNA meant expressed TCRB transcripts were sequenced. The table came from immunoSEQ multiplex PCR; TCRdb's copy has only in-frame clones and leaves some out. In the table there are hundreds of thousands of clones, roughly 15% of which are singletons. With regard to this clone: The target antigen is unknown.

Sample: naive CD4+ T cells from blood. The chain joins TRBV5-1 to TRBJ2-5; 8 bases fit TRBD2. The clonotype was recovered from a young woman in good health. CDR3 region: CASSLAASGLAQYF. DNA for the CDR3: TGCGCCAGCAGCTTGGCAGCTAGCGGGTTAGCCCAGTACTTC.